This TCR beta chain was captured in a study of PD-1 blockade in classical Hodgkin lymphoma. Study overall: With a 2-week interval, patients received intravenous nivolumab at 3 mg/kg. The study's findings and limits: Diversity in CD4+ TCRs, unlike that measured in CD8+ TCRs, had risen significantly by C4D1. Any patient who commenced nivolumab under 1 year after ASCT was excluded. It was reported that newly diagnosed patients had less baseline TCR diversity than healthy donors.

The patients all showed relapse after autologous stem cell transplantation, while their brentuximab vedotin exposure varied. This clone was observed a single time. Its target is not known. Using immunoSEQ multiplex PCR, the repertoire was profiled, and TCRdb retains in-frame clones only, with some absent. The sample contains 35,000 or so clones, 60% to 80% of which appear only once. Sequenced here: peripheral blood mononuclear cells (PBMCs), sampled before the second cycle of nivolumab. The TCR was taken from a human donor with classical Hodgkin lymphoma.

CDR3 protein: CASSSSGDGTSSGANVLTF. Written as DNA, the CDR3 is TGTGCCAGCAGTTCCTCGGGGGACGGGACGAGCTCTGGGGCCAACGTCCTGACTTTC. The chain couples TRBV28 to TRBJ2-6; D is perhaps TRBD2 (6 bases). The CDR3 is 19 residues long. Germline CDR1 reads MDHEN; CDR2 reads SYDVKM. Trimming pared 4 bases from V and 0 bases from J, leaving 19 bases between.